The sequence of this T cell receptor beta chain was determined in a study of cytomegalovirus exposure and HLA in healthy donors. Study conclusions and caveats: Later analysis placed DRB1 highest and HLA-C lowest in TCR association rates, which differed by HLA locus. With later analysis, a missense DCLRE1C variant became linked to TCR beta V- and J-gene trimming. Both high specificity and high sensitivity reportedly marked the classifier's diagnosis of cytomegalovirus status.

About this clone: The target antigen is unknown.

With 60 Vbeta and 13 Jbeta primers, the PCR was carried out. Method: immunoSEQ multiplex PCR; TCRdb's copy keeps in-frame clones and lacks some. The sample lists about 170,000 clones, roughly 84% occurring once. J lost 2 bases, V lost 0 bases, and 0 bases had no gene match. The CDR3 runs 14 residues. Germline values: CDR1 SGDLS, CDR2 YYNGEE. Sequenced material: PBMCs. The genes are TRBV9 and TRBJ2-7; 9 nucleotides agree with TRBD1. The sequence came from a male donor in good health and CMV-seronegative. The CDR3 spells CASSVGTGAYEQYF. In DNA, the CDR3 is TGTGCCAGCAGCGTAGGGACAGGGGCCTACGAGCAGTACTTC.